The rows below give T cell receptor beta chains drawn from one sample of a study of cytomegalovirus exposure and HLA in healthy donors. Data came from immunoSEQ multiplex PCR; TCRdb stores just in-frame clones and leaves some out. The repertoire consists of under 250,000 clones, with more than 75% occurring once and the leading ten covering about 6.4%. Input material: PBMCs. The receptor source for this set is a man in his forties in good health and CMV-seropositive. Each CDR3 is given with its conserved first and last residue. Each record gives: V gene, J gene, clone size, CDR3 length, CDR3 protein. Some rows mark clone size as missing; the rest say once, few, many or name a class of expanded clone.

TRBV2	TRBJ2-1	once	11	CASSASTEQFF
TRBV7-9	TRBJ2-1	.	14	CASSLPWGRNEQFF
TRBV4-2	TRBJ2-3	few	16	CASSRKKEGHTDTQYF
TRBV9	TRBJ1-2	.	14	CASSVANTNYGYTF
TRBV5-4	TRBJ2-2	.	16	CASSSPGLATTGELFF
TRBV27	TRBJ2-1	.	15	CASSLTAGVYNEQFF
TRBV6-1	TRBJ1-2	.	14	CASRSTGFDYGYTF
TRBV6-5	TRBJ1-4	.	16	CASSYGNRATNEKLFF
TRBV7-8	TRBJ1-2	.	16	CASSTTGQGFVYGYTF
TRBV6-5	TRBJ2-2	.	15	CASRDGSAGTGELFF
TRBV4-1	TRBJ2-7	.	16	CASSPRGETGSYEQYF
TRBV11-2	TRBJ2-1	.	15	CASSLVWTILNEQFF
TRBV2	TRBJ1-2	.	14	CASSGSGQAPSYTF
TRBV7-9	TRBJ1-2	.	14	CASSLDAAGGGYTF
TRBV29-1	TRBJ1-3	.	15	CSVEGGQPPGNTIYF